This passage covers 17 T cell receptor beta chains from one sample sequenced in a study of T cells in Graves' hyperthyroidism and ophthalmopathy. The source material, RNA transcripts, was used to amplify TCR beta CDR3 regions. During a first-round RT-PCR of the TCR CDR3, the HTBI primer set was used. MiXCR, applied by TCRdb to the multiplex PCR reads, yields one record per CDR3 protein. The table has 500,000 to 600,000 distinct CDR3 sequences, about half seen once; the top ten hold 15% to 20%. The sample consisted of peripheral blood or thyroid tissue (not recorded which). The receptors were sampled from an adult woman with Graves' disease, either hyperthyroidism or ophthalmopathy (not recorded which).

In its sample, this clonotype was seen many times. V usage is TRBV20-1 and J usage is TRBJ1-2; D unclear. This CDR3 is built from 11 residues. Trimming took 3 bases from V and 6 from J, leaving 8 bases between them. Germline V lookup: CDR1 DFQATT, CDR2 SNEGSKA (reference sequence). CDR3 region: CSASKRDGYTF. CDR3 DNA: TGCAGTGCTAGTAAACGGGATGGCTACACCTTC.

V usage is TRBV15 and J usage is TRBJ1-6; D is perhaps TRBD1 (6 bases). CDR3 length: 17 amino acids. V was shortened by 5 bases and J by 3 bases, with 17 bases between the two germline ends. Germline loops: CDR1 LNHNV, CDR2 YYDKDF (reference sequence). The CDR3 sequence is CATSQRRTVIYNSPLHF. CDR3 DNA sequence: TGTGCCACCAGCCAGCGGCGGACAGTAATCTATAATTCACCCCTCCACTTT.

Only one count was recorded for this clonotype. This CDR3 is CASSLKLQHEQYF. The CDR3 bases are TGTGCCAGCAGCTTAAAGTTACAACACGAGCAGTACTTC. The gene calls are TRBV7-9 and TRBJ2-7; D call uncertain. The germline V gene has CDR1 SEHNR and CDR2 FQNEAQ (reference sequence). V was pared by 2 bases and J by 5 bases, with 10 bases between. The CDR3 runs to 13 residues.

About this clonotype: A read error may produce the germline difference seen at one junction end. V is TRBV24-1 and J is TRBJ1-5; 7 nucleotides match TRBD1. The CDR3 covers 17 residues. Germline CDR1 reads KGHDR; CDR2 reads SFDVKD. CDR3 protein: CATGEGYRGESNQPQHF. The CDR3 nucleotides read TGTGCCACCGGTGAAGGATACAGGGGAGAATCAAATCAGCCCCAGCATTTT.

The chain is built from TRBV10-3 and TRBJ2-5; D is possibly TRBD1 (6 bases). This CDR3 contains 15 residues. Germline loops: CDR1 ENHRY, CDR2 SYGVKD. The CDR3 sequence: CARGVRGGGGWTQYF. The CDR3 DNA follows: TGTGCTAGAGGAGTCAGGGGCGGAGGTGGGTGGACCCAGTACTTC.

This clonotype showed up many times. The rearrangement links TRBV4-2 to TRBJ1-2; D perhaps matches TRBD1 (6 bases). Germline CDR1 reads LGHNA; CDR2 reads YNFKEQ. The V end was cut by 0 bases, the J end by 5 bases, with 13 bases between. The CDR3 has 15 residues. The chain's CDR3 is CASSQDLAGEYGYTF. The DNA for the CDR3 is TGTGCCAGCAGCCAAGATCTGGCAGGGGAGTATGGCTACACCTTC.

This clonotype was counted ten times or more. The V and J genes are TRBV10-2 and TRBJ1-5; no clear D. This CDR3 has 13 amino acids. Germline V gene data show CDR1 as WSHSY and CDR2 as SAAADI. V lost 4 bases, J lost 4 bases, and 8 bases lay in between. CDR3 coding DNA: TGCGCCAGCAGTGGGGCGGAAAATCAGCCCCAGCATTTT. Its protein is CASSGAENQPQHF.

The gene calls are TRBV24-1 and TRBJ2-2, with D possibly TRBD1 on 6 matching bases. CDR1 is KGHDR, CDR2 SFDVKD, per germline. The CDR3 spans 16 residues. V lost 3 bases, J lost 2 bases, and 12 bases lay in between. CDR3 in amino acids: CATSDTTGGNTGELFF. The DNA of the CDR3 is TGTGCCACCAGTGATACGACAGGAGGAAACACCGGGGAGCTGTTTTTT.

Only one count was recorded for this clonotype. The CDR3 reads CASSQGLAVGEQYF. The CDR3 region has the DNA TGCGCCAGCAGCCAAGGACTAGCGGTTGGCGAGCAGTACTTC. The V call is TRBV4-1, the J call TRBJ2-7; 9 bases align to TRBD2. In germline, CDR1 is MGHRA, CDR2 YSYEKL. V was clipped by 1 base and J by 6 bases; unmatched bases: 4. This CDR3 is built from 14 residues.

The chain carries TRBV20-1 and TRBJ2-7; perhaps TRBD2 as D (5 bases). The ends were cut back, 0 bases at V and 3 bases at J, with 24 bases in the middle. The CDR3 extends over 18 amino acids. Germline CDR1 is DFQATT and CDR2 is SNEGSKA (reference sequence). CDR3 protein: CSARDPTPGPTTNYEQYF. CDR3 bases: TGCAGTGCTAGAGATCCAACGCCTGGACCCACGACTAACTACGAGCAGTACTTC.

A few counts support this clonotype. The gene calls are TRBV20-1 and TRBJ1-2, with D hard to call. CDR3 length equals 14 residues. The V end lost 3 bases, the J end lost 4 bases, and 15 bases lay between the germline ends. Germline CDR1 DFQATT, CDR2 SNEGSKA (reference sequence). The CDR3 DNA reads as TGCAGTGCTAGTCGCGCAGCGGGCCTCTATGGCTACACCTTC. Translating it yields CSASRAAGLYGYTF.

At least ten counts were recorded for this clonotype. The V gene is TRBV28, the J gene TRBJ2-7, with TRBD2 matching 8 bases. V shed 2 bases and J 0 bases; nucleotides not matched to a gene: 3. Germline V lookup: CDR1 MDHEN, CDR2 SYDVKM. CDR3 length: 15 residues. CDR3 sequence: CASSLHSGTSYEQYF. In nucleotides, the CDR3 is TGTGCCAGCAGTTTACATAGCGGGACCTCCTACGAGCAGTACTTC.

The V and J genes are TRBV7-9 and TRBJ2-5, with unresolved D. CDR1 is SEHNR, CDR2 FQNEAQ, per germline (reference sequence). CDR3 length equals 14 residues. Between the trimmed V and J ends, which lost 5 bases and 7 bases, there was a span of 17 bases. CDR3 in amino acids: CASSPEIKKGTQYF. The CDR3 DNA is TGTGCCAGCAGCCCTGAGATCAAGAAGGGGACCCAGTACTTC.

This clonotype has just a few counts. The chain couples TRBV29-1 to TRBJ2-2, with D uncertain. The germline gives CDR1 SQVTM, CDR2 ANQGSEA. Trimming stripped 7 bases from V and 6 bases from J, with 6 bases between. The CDR3 covers 10 residues. The CDR3 loop is CSGASGELFF. CDR3 coding DNA: TGCAGCGGCGCGTCCGGGGAGCTGTTTTTT.

The rearrangement joins TRBV2 to TRBJ1-6, with 7 bases matching TRBD1. V was clipped by 3 bases and J by 7 bases; unmatched bases: 3. The CDR3 covers 14 residues. From germline, CDR1 is SNHLY and CDR2 FYNNEI. CDR3 sequence reads: CASSDGGGNSPLHF. The CDR3 nucleotides read TGTGCCAGCAGTGATGGAGGGGGCAATTCACCCCTCCACTTT.

This clonotype showed up many times. This chain joins TRBV20-1 and TRBJ1-5, with 9 bases matching TRBD1. Germline lookup yields CDR1 DFQATT and CDR2 SNEGSKA (reference sequence). This CDR3 region has 15 residues. V lost 3 bases to trimming and J lost 4 bases; unmatched junction nucleotides: 7. The CDR3 is CSASKQGAGNQPQHF. For the CDR3, the DNA is TGCAGTGCTAGTAAACAGGGGGCAGGAAATCAGCCCCAGCATTTT.

This chain uses TRBV7-3 with TRBJ2-2; 9 bases agree with TRBD1. In germline, CDR1 is SGHTA, CDR2 FQGTGA. Trimming removed 0 bases from V and 6 bases from J; junction bases left unmatched: 2. This CDR3 is built from 15 residues. The CDR3, as DNA: TGTGCCAGCAGCTTAACTTGGGACAGGGCCGGGGAGCTGTTTTTT. Translating it yields CASSLTWDRAGELFF.